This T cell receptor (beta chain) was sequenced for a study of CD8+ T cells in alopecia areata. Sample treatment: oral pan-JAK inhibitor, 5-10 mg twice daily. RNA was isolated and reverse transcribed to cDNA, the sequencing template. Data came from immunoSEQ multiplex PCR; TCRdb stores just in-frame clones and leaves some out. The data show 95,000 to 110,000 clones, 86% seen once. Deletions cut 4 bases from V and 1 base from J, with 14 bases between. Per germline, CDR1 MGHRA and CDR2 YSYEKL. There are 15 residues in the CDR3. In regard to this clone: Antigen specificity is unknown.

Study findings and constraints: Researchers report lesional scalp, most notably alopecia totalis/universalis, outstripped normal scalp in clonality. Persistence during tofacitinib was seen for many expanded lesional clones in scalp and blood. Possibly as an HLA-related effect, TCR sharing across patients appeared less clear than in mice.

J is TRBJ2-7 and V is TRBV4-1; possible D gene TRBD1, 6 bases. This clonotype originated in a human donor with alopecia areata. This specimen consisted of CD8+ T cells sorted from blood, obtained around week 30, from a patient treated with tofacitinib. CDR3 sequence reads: CASSPTGQGSYEQYF. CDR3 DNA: TGCGCCAGCAGCCCCACCGGGCAGGGGTCCTACGAGCAGTACTTC.